This TCR beta chain was documented in a study of blood T cell repertoires in COVID-19 (dated by TCRdb to the early 2020s). Some background on the complete study: Collaborator samples came from the United States, Italy and Spain and covered acute and convalescent phases of COVID-19. The prospective study material was composed of cDNA or gDNA derived from T cells, B-cell-depleted T cells, or PBMCs. Subjects who had been exposed to COVID-19, were actively infected with it, or had recovered from it provided the deeply sampled blood TCRbeta repertoires that made up the dataset. The repertoires were made available in a free public database intended to serve as a resource for research on the immune response to SARS-CoV-2. Samples were obtained from the ongoing ImmuneRACE study (first 160 participants) and from about 1,300 subjects provided by 6 global collaborators. A de-identified subject ID, COVID-19 status, age in years and sex were almost always included in the sample metadata. Where available, HLA class I and class II types were obtained from metadata supplied by the sample provider rather than from assay-based typing. What the work shows at the level of the full study, not this receptor alone: How much clinical and demographic metadata was included differed by source and by participant, and the metadata was provided uncurated.

According to the germline V gene (reference sequence), CDR1 reads LNHDA and CDR2 reads SQIVND. Trimming costs V 3 bases and J 4 bases, and their ends lie 7 bases apart. Spanning cysteine to phenylalanine, the CDR3 consists of 13 amino acids. Only CDR3 DNA remains: 39 bases, in frame from the first base. The immunoSEQ Assay, a bias-controlled multiplex PCR, was used to amplify TCRbeta CDR3 regions from genomic DNA. In the original analysis: Nucleated cell counts per sample were estimated from amplification of reference gene primers within the assay. To quantify the absolute abundance of each unique TCRbeta CDR3 rearrangement, sequence reads were collapsed and filtered. Productive Simpson clonality was computed per sample as the square root of Simpson's diversity index over productive rearrangements. TCRdb obtained this table from immuneACCESS and retained in-frame rearrangements with V and J assigned. These tables miss some clones; where compared with another copy, unresolved V genes account for less than half of the shortfall, and the remainder is unexplained. The DNA was the basis for D and trimming; V, J and clone size are from that table. The sample data list roughly 120,000 clones, and less than 85% of these were observed just once. The ten largest clones take up 3% to 4% of the sample.

In the case of this clone: Its cognate antigen has yet to be identified. Base qualities are not at hand, and no much larger clone is one base apart.

Collaborating institutions collected whole blood in K2EDTA tubes following their own protocols. For TCRbeta analysis, collaborators shipped samples in one of three forms: frozen whole blood, isolated PBMCs, or DNA extracted from either of those sample types. Sequencing input: peripheral blood. The chain is made from TRBV19 and TRBJ1-5; no D segment can be confidently identified. This clonotype was obtained from an elderly woman with acute or convalescent COVID-19. CDR3 region: CASSMRENQPQHF. The DNA sequence is given as TGTGCCAGTAGTATGAGGGAGAATCAGCCCCAGCATTTT.